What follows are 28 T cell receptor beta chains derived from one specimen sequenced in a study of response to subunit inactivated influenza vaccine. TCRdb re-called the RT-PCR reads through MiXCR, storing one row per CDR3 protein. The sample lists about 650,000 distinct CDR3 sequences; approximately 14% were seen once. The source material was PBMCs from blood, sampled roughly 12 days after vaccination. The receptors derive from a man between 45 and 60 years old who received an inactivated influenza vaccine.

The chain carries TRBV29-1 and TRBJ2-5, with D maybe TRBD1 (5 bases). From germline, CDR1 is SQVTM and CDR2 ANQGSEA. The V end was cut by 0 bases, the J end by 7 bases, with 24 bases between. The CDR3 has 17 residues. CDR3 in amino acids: CSVEEGEVGSVMGTQYF. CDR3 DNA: TGCAGCGTTGAAGAAGGGGAAGTCGGGTCCGTTATGGGGACCCAGTACTTC.

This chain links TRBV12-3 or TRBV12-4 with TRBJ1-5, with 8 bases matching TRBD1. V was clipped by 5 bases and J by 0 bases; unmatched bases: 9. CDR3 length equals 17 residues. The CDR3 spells CASSQTWTGYSNQPQHF. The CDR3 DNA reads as TGTGCCAGCAGTCAGACCTGGACAGGGTATAGCAATCAGCCCCAGCATTTT.

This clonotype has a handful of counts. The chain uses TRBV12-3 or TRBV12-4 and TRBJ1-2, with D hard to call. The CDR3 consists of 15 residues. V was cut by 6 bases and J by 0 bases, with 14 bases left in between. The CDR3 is CASRAGRQANYGYTF. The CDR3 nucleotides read TGTGCCAGCAGGGCGGGGAGGCAGGCTAACTATGGCTACACCTTC.

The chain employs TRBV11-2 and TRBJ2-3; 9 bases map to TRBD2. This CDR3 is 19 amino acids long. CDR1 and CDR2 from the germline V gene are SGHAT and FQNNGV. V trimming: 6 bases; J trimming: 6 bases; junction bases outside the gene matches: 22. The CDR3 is CASRADTAGGPQVLDTQYF. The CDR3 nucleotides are TGTGCCAGCAGGGCCGATACAGCGGGAGGCCCCCAGGTTTTGGATACGCAGTATTTT.

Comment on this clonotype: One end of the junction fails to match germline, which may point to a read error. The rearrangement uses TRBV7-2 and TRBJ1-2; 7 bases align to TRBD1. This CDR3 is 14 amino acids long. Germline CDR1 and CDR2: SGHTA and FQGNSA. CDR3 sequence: CASSVRDRNYGYTF. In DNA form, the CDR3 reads TGTGCCAGCAGCGTCCGGGACAGAAACTATGGCTACACCTTT. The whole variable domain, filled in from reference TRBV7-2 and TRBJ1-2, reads GAGVSQSPSNKVTEKGKDVELRCDPISGHTALYWYRQSLGQGLEFLIYFQGNSAPDKSGLPSDRFSAERTGGSVSTLTIQRTQQEDSAVYLCASSVRDRNYGYTFGSGTRLTVV.

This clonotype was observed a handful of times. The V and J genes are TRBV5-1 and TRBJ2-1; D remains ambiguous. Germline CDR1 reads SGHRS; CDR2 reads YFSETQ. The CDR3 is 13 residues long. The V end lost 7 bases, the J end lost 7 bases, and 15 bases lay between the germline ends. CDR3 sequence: CASFGPGQNEQFF. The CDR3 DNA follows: TGCGCCAGCTTTGGCCCCGGTCAGAATGAGCAGTTCTTC.

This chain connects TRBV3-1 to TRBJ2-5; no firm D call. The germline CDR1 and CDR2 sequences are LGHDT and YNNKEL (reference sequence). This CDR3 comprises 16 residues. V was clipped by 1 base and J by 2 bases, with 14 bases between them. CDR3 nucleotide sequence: TGTGCCAGCAGCCAAGTAATAGGCCCTGCACAAGAGACCCAGTACTTC. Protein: CASSQVIGPAQETQYF.

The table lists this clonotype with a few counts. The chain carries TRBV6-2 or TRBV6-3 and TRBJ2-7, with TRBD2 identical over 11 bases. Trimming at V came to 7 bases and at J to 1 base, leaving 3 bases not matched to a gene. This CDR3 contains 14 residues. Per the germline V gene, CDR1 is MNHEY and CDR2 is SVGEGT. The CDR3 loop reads CASNRLAGSYEQYF. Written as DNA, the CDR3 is TGTGCCAGCAATAGACTAGCGGGGTCCTACGAGCAGTACTTC.

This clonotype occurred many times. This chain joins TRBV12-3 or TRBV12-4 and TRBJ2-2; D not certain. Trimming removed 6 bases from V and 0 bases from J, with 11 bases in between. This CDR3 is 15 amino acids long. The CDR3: CASSIRTTNTGELFF. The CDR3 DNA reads TGTGCCAGCAGCATCCGGACGACGAACACCGGGGAGCTGTTTTTT.

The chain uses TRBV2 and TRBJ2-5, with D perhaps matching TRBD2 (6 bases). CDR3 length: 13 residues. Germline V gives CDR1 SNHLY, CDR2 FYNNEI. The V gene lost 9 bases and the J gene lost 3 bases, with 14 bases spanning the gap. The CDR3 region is CARARQREETQYF. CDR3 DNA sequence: TGTGCCAGGGCGCGACAGCGGGAAGAGACCCAGTACTTC.

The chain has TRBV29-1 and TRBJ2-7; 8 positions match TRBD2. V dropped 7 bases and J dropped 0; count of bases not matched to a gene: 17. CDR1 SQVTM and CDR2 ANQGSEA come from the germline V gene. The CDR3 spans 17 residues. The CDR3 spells CSARGGALTGSSYEQYF. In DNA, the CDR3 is TGCAGCGCACGGGGGGGGGCTTTGACGGGTAGCTCCTACGAGCAGTACTTC.

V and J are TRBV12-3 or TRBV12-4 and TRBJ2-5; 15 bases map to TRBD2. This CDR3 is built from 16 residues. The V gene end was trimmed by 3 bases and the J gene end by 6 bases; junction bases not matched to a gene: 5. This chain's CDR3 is CASSLVGTSGGKTQYF. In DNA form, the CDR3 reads TGTGCCAGCAGTTTGGTTGGGACTAGCGGGGGGAAGACCCAGTACTTC.

The CDR3 bases are TGTGCCAGTAGTATAGCCCCAGGAGGTTACGAGCAGTACTTC. Its translation: CASSIAPGGYEQYF. The chain uses TRBV19 and TRBJ2-7; weak D call: TRBD2 (5 bases). This CDR3 is 14 amino acids long. Deletions cut 1 base from V and 4 bases from J, with 11 bases between. Germline values: CDR1 LNHDA, CDR2 SQIVND (reference sequence).

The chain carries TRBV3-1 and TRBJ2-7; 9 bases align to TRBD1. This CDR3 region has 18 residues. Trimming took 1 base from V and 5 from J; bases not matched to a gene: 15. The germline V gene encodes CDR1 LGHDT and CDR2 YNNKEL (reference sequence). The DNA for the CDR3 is TGTGCCAGCAGCCAAGCTGCCTCCGGGACAGGGATTTCGAACGAGCAGTACTTC. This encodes CASSQAASGTGISNEQYF.

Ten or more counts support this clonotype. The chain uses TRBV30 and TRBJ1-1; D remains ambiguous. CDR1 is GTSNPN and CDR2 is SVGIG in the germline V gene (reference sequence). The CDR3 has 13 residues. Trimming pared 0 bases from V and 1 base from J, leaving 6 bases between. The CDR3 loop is CAWSVRENTEAFF. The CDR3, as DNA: TGTGCCTGGAGTGTTCGGGAGAACACTGAAGCTTTCTTT.

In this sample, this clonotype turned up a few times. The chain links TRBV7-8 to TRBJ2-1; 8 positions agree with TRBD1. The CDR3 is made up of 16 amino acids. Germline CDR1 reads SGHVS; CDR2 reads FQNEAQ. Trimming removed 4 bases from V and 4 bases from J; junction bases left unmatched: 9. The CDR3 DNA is TGTGCCAGCAGCTCCTACAGGGGGACAGCTTACAATGAGCAGTTCTTC. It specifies CASSSYRGTAYNEQFF.

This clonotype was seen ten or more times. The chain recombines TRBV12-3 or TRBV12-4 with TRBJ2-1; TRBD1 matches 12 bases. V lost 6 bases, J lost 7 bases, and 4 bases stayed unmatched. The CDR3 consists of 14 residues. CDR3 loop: CASRPGQGANEQFF. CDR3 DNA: TGTGCCAGCAGGCCGGGACAGGGGGCAAATGAGCAGTTCTTC.

In DNA, the CDR3 is TGTGCCAGCAGTTTTGACAGGGCGGTGACCCAGTACTTC. Its translation is CASSFDRAVTQYF. The chain combines TRBV27 with TRBJ2-5; 7 bases fit TRBD1. CDR1 is MNHEY, CDR2 SMNVEV, per germline (reference sequence). V was clipped by 3 bases and J by 7 bases; unmatched bases: 5. This CDR3 contains 13 residues.

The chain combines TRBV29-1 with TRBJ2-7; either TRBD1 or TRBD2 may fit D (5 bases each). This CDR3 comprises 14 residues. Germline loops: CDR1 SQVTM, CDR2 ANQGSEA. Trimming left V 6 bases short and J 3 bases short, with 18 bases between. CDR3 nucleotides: TGCAGCGTCGCCAACCGGGACCGGAACTACGAGCAGTACTTC. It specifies CSVANRDRNYEQYF.

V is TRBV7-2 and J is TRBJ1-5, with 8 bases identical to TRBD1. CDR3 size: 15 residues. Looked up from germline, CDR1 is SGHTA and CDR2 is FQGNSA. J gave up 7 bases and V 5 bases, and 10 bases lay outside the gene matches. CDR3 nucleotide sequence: TGTGCCAGCAGCCTGGGACAGGTTGGGAGCCAGCCCCAGCATTTT. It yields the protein CASSLGQVGSQPQHF.

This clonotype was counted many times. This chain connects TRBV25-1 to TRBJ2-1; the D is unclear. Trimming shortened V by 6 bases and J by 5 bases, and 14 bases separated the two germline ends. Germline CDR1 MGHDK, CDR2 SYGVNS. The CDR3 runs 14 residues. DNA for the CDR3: TGTGCCAGCAGCTATAATCTCCGGGACAATGAGCAGTTCTTC. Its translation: CASSYNLRDNEQFF.

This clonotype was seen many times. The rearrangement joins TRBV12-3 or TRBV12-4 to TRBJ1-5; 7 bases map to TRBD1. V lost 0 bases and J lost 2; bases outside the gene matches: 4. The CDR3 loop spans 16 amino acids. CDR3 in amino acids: CASSLAGQRGNQPQHF. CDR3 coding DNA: TGTGCCAGCAGTTTAGCGGGACAGAGGGGCAATCAGCCCCAGCATTTT.

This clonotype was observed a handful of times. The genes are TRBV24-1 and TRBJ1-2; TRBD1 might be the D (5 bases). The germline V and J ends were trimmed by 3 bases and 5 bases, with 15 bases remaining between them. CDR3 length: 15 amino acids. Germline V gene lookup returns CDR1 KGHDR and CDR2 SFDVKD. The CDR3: CATSDPLRGEYGYTF. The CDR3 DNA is TGTGCCACCAGTGATCCACTGCGGGGCGAGTATGGCTACACCTTC.

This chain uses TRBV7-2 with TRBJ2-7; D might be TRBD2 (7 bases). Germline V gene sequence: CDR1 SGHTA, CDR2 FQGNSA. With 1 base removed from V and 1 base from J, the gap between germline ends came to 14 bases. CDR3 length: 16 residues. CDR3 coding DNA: TGTGCCAGCAGCTTAGTCATCGCGGGGGCATCCTACGAGCAGTACTTC. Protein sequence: CASSLVIAGASYEQYF.

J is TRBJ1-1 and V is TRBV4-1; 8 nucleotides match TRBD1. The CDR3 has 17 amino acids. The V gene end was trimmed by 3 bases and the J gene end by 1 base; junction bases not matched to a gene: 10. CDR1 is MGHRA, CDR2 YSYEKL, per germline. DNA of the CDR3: TGCGCCAGCAGCCAGGCGCAGGGGGCTGGGGGGAACACTGAAGCTTTCTTT. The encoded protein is CASSQAQGAGGNTEAFF.

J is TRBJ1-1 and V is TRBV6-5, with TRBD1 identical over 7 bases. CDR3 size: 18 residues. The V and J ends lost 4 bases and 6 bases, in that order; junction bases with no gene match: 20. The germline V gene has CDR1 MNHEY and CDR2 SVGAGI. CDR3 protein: CASSFQGGAGRGNSEAFF. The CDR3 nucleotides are TGTGCCAGCAGTTTCCAGGGGGGCGCCGGAAGGGGAAACTCTGAAGCTTTCTTT.

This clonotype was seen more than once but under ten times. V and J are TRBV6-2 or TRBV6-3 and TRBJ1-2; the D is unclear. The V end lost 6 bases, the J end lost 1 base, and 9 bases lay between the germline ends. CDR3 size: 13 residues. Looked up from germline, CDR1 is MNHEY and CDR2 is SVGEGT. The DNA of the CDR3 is TGTGCCAGCAGCGTAATCGGTAACTATGGCTACACCTTC. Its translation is CASSVIGNYGYTF.

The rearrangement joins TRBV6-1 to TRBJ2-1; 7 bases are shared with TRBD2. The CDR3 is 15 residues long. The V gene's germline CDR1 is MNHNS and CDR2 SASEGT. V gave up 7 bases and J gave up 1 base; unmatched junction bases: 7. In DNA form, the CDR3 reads TGTGCCAGCACTAAGTCCGGGGGGTCCTACAATGAGCAGTTCTTC. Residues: CASTKSGGSYNEQFF.